The entry that follows covers one T cell receptor (beta chain) sequence. The target antigen is unknown. TCRdb keeps only in-frame clones here, not all; method: immunoSEQ multiplex PCR. The table includes 650,000 to 800,000 clones, roughly 72% detected once. The data are from a study of shared clonotypes between healthy human individuals. Study-wide findings and caveats: How much donors shared clonotypes was expected to be affected by sequencing depth. Represented diversity (both genetic and exposure-history) was limited by the small number of donors.

The CDR3 is 14 amino acids. CDR1 is SEHNR, CDR2 FQNEAQ, per germline (reference sequence). V dropped 8 bases and J dropped 6; count of bases not matched to a gene: 7. Sample: memory CD4+ T cells sorted from blood. Subset defined: CD45RA-negative fraction. The rearrangement links TRBV7-9 to TRBJ2-1, with 10 bases fitting TRBD2. This clonotype originated in a woman aged 30 to 39 in good health. The CDR3 loop reads CASRGTSESNEQFF. The CDR3 DNA reads TGTGCCAGCCGAGGGACTAGCGAGAGCAATGAGCAGTTCTTC.